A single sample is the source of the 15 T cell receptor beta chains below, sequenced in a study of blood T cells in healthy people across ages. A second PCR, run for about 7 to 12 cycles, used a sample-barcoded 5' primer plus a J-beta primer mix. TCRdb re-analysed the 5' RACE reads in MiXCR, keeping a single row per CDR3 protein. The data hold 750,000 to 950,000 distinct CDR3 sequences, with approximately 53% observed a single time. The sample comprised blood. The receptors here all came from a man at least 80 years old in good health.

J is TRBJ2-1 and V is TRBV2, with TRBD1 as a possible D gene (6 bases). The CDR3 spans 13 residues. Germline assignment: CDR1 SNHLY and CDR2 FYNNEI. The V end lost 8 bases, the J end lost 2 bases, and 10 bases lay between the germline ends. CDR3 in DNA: TGTGCCAGCCTCAGGGGAACCTACAATGAGCAGTTCTTC. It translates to CASLRGTYNEQFF.

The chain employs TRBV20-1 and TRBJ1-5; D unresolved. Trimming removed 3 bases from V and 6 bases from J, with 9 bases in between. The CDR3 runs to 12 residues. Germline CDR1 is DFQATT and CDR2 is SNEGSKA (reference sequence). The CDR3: CSASKTGQPQHF. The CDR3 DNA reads TGCAGTGCTAGTAAGACCGGTCAGCCCCAGCATTTT.

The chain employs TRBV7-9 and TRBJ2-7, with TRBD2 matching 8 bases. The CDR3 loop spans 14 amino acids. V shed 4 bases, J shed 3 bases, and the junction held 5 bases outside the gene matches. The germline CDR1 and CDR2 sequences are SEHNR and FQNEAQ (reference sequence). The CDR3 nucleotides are TGTGCCAGCAGCTCTAGCGGGTCCCTCTACGAGCAGTACTTC. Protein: CASSSSGSLYEQYF.

The CDR3, as DNA: TGTGCCAGCAGCTTAATTCCGGGGTACAATGAGCAGTTCTTC. Amino acid sequence: CASSLIPGYNEQFF. The chain uses TRBV7-2 and TRBJ2-1; tentatively, D is TRBD2 (5 bases). This CDR3 has 14 residues. Trimming stripped 2 bases from V and 4 bases from J, with 9 bases between. Germline assignment: CDR1 SGHTA and CDR2 FQGNSA.

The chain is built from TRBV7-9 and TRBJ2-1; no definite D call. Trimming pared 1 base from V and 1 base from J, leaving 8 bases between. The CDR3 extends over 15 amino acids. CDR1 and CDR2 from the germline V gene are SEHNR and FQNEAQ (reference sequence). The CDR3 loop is CASSLEGKSYNEQFF. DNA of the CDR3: TGTGCCAGCAGCTTAGAGGGAAAGTCCTACAATGAGCAGTTCTTC.

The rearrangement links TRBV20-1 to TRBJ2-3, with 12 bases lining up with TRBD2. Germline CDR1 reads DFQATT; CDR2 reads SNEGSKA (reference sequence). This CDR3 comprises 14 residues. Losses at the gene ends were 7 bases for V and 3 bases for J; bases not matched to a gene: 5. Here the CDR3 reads CSDSSGRGTDTQYF. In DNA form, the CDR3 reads TGCAGTGATTCTAGCGGGAGGGGGACAGATACGCAGTATTTT.

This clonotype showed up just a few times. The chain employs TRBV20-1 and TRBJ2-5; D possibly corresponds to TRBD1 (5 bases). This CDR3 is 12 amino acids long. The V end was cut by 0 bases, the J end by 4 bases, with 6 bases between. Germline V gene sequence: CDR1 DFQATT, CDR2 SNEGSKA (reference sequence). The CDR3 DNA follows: TGCAGTGCTAGAGAAAGGGGAGAGACCCAGTACTTC. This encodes CSARERGETQYF.

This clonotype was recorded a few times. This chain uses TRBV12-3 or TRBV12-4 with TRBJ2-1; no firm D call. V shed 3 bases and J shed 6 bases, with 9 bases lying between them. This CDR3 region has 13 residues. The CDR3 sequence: CASSLVNSNEQFF. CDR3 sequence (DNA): TGTGCCAGCAGTTTGGTAAACAGCAATGAGCAGTTCTTC.

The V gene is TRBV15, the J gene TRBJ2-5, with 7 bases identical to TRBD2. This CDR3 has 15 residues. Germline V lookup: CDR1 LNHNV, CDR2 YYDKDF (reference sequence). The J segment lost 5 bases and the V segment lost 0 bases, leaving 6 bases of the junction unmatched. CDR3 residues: CATSRDGRERETQYF. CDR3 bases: TGTGCCACCAGCAGAGATGGGCGGGAGCGGGAGACCCAGTACTTC.

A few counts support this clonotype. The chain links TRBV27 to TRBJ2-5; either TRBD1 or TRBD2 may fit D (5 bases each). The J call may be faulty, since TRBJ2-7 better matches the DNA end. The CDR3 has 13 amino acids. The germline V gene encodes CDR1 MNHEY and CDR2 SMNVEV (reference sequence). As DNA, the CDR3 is TGTGCCAGCAGCCAATCCGGGACGGCCGAGCAGTACTTC. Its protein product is CASSQSGTAEQYF.

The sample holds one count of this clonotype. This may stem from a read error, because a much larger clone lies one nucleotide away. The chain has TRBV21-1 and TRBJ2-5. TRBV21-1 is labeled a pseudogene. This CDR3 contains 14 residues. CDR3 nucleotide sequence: TGTGCCAGCAGCAAAGGTTCGCCGACGGAGACCCAGTACTTC. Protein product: CASSKGSPTETQYF.

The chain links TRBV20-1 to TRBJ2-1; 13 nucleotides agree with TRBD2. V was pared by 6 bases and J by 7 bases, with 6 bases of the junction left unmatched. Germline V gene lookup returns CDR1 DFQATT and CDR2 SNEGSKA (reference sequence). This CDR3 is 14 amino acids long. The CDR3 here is CSAGLAGVENEQFF. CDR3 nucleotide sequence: TGCAGTGCCGGACTAGCGGGAGTTGAAAATGAGCAGTTCTTC.

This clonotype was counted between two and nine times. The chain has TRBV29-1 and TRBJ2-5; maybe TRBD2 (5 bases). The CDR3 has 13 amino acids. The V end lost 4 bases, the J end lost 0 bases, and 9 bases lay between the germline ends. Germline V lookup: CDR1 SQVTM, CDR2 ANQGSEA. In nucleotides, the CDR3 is TGCAGCGTTGCCGGGGTGTACCAAGAGACCCAGTACTTC. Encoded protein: CSVAGVYQETQYF.

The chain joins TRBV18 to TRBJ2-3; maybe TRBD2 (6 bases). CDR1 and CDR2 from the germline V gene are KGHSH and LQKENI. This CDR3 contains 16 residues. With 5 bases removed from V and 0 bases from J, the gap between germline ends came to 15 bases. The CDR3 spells CASSSSGGASTDTQYF. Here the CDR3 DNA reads TGTGCCAGCTCATCCTCGGGCGGGGCTAGCACAGATACGCAGTATTTT.

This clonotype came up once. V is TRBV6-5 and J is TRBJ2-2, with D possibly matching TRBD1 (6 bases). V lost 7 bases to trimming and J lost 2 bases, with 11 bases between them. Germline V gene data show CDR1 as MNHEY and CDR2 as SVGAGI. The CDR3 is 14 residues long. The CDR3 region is CASIRGPNTGELFF. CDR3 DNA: TGTGCCAGCATCAGGGGACCCAACACCGGGGAGCTGTTTTTT.